This is a list of T cell receptor beta chains from one sample in a study of blood T cell repertoires in COVID-19. The method was immunoSEQ multiplex PCR; TCRdb's version includes in-frame clones alone and lacks a portion of them. This table holds 95,000 to 150,000 clones, about 79% found once. The sequencing sample was made of peripheral blood. These receptors were obtained from a man in his 70s with acute or convalescent COVID-19. CDR3s include the opening cysteine and the closing phenylalanine or tryptophan. Fields, in order: CDR3 protein, CDR3 DNA, V gene, clone size, D gene, J gene. D genes are given only for firm matches. The size of a clone is reported for some rows only, either as once, few or many, or as a class for expanded clones.

cdr3_aa: CASSKVEQQGYTF
cdr3_nt: TGTGCCAGCAGTAAAGTGGAACAACAGGGCTACACCTTC
v_call: TRBV2
clone_size: few
d_call: NA
j_call: TRBJ1-2

cdr3_aa: CAISEYAVERGVEQYF
cdr3_nt: TGTGCCATCAGTGAGTACGCCGTGGAGCGGGGGGTCGAGCAGTACTTC
v_call: TRBV10-3
clone_size: NA
d_call: TRBD2
j_call: TRBJ2-7

cdr3_aa: CASSPVAGSGNTIYF
cdr3_nt: TGCGCCAGCAGCCCCGTTGCAGGTTCTGGAAACACCATATATTTT
v_call: TRBV4-3
clone_size: NA
d_call: NA
j_call: TRBJ1-3

cdr3_aa: CASSLMGQGGEKLFF
cdr3_nt: TGTGCCAGCAGCTTGATGGGACAGGGAGGGGAAAAACTGTTTTTT
v_call: TRBV11-3
clone_size: NA
d_call: TRBD1
j_call: TRBJ1-4

cdr3_aa: CASSQVSGTSGANVLTF
cdr3_nt: TGTGCCAGCAGCCAAGTGTCGGGAACCTCTGGGGCCAACGTCCTGACTTTC
v_call: TRBV3-1/TRBV3-2
clone_size: NA
d_call: NA
j_call: TRBJ2-6

cdr3_aa: CASSFGTSGGIDEQYF
cdr3_nt: TGTGCCAGCAGCTTCGGGACTAGCGGGGGAATCGACGAGCAGTACTTC
v_call: TRBV9
clone_size: once
d_call: TRBD2
j_call: TRBJ2-7

cdr3_aa: CASSISGTPAGNTIYF
cdr3_nt: TGTGCCAGCAGCATATCCGGGACACCGGCTGGAAACACCATATATTTT
v_call: TRBV9
clone_size: NA
d_call: NA
j_call: TRBJ1-3

cdr3_aa: CAWRLGETAYF
cdr3_nt: TGTGCCTGGAGGCTCGGGGAGACGGCGTATTTT
v_call: TRBV30
clone_size: NA
d_call: NA
j_call: TRBJ2-3

cdr3_aa: CASSLETVTGELFF
cdr3_nt: TGTGCCAGCAGCTTGGAGACAGTCACCGGGGAGCTGTTTTTT
v_call: TRBV5-4
clone_size: NA
d_call: NA
j_call: TRBJ2-2

cdr3_aa: CASSIARTSGFTSTDTQYF
cdr3_nt: TGTGCCAGCAGCATCGCCAGGACTAGCGGTTTTACTAGCACAGATACGCAGTATTTT
v_call: TRBV7-2
clone_size: NA
d_call: TRBD2
j_call: TRBJ2-3

cdr3_aa: CASSPGGEPTEAFF
cdr3_nt: TGTGCCAGCAGTCCAGGGGGAGAACCCACTGAAGCTTTCTTT
v_call: TRBV6-5
clone_size: NA
d_call: TRBD1
j_call: TRBJ1-1

cdr3_aa: CASSPDRDQPQHF
cdr3_nt: TGTGCCAGCAGCCCGGACAGGGACCAGCCCCAGCATTTT
v_call: TRBV7-2
clone_size: NA
d_call: TRBD1
j_call: TRBJ1-5

cdr3_aa: CASSVDWGLETQYF
cdr3_nt: TGTGCCAGCAGCGTAGACTGGGGGCTGGAGACCCAGTACTTC
v_call: TRBV9
clone_size: NA
d_call: NA
j_call: TRBJ2-5

cdr3_aa: CASSLFPGGNNEQFF
cdr3_nt: TGCGCCAGCAGCTTGTTCCCAGGGGGTAACAATGAGCAGTTCTTC
v_call: TRBV5-1
clone_size: few
d_call: TRBD1
j_call: TRBJ2-1

cdr3_aa: CASSQDPGQGNAQPQHF
cdr3_nt: TGCGCCAGCAGCCAAGATCCGGGACAGGGTAATGCTCAGCCCCAGCATTTT
v_call: TRBV4-3
clone_size: NA
d_call: TRBD1
j_call: TRBJ1-5

cdr3_aa: CASSDRLGDTEAFF
cdr3_nt: TGTGCCAGCAGCGACAGACTTGGAGACACTGAAGCTTTCTTT
v_call: TRBV28
clone_size: NA
d_call: NA
j_call: TRBJ1-1

cdr3_aa: CASSQERQGRGYTF
cdr3_nt: TGTGCCAGCAGCCAAGAAAGACAGGGTCGGGGCTACACCTTC
v_call: TRBV4-2
clone_size: NA
d_call: TRBD1
j_call: TRBJ1-2

cdr3_aa: CASRTQGRTYEQYF
cdr3_nt: TGTGCCAGCAGGACACAGGGGCGGACCTACGAGCAGTACTTC
v_call: TRBV5-8
clone_size: NA
d_call: TRBD1
j_call: TRBJ2-7

cdr3_aa: CASSLVANTEAFF
cdr3_nt: TGTGCCAGCAGTTTAGTAGCAAACACTGAAGCTTTCTTT
v_call: TRBV12-3/TRBV12-4
clone_size: NA
d_call: NA
j_call: TRBJ1-1

cdr3_aa: CASSQIDRRLAKNIQYF
cdr3_nt: TGTGCCAGCAGCCAAATCGACAGACGGCTAGCCAAAAACATTCAGTACTTC
v_call: TRBV3-1/TRBV3-2
clone_size: few
d_call: NA
j_call: TRBJ2-4

cdr3_aa: CASSPAQGRRDSPLHF
cdr3_nt: TGTGCCAGCAGCCCCGCGCAGGGGCGCAGAGATTCACCCCTCCACTTT
v_call: TRBV11-3
clone_size: NA
d_call: NA
j_call: TRBJ1-6

cdr3_aa: CATSERDRGHIYGYTF
cdr3_nt: TGTGCCACCAGCGAACGGGACAGGGGGCATATCTATGGCTACACCTTC
v_call: TRBV15
clone_size: NA
d_call: TRBD1
j_call: TRBJ1-2

cdr3_aa: CASSQEQGYDYGYTF
cdr3_nt: TGCGCCAGCAGCCAAGAGCAGGGGTACGACTATGGCTACACCTTC
v_call: TRBV4-3
clone_size: NA
d_call: NA
j_call: TRBJ1-2

cdr3_aa: CASSSPGGEQYF
cdr3_nt: TGTGCCAGCAGCTCCCCGGGTGGCGAGCAGTACTTC
v_call: TRBV13
clone_size: NA
d_call: NA
j_call: TRBJ2-7

cdr3_aa: CAISEREGETQYF
cdr3_nt: TGTGCCATCAGTGAGAGGGAGGGAGAGACCCAGTACTTC
v_call: TRBV10-3
clone_size: NA
d_call: TRBD2
j_call: TRBJ2-5

cdr3_aa: CASSPGTGNAKNTEAFF
cdr3_nt: TGCGCCAGCAGCCCCGGGACAGGGAATGCCAAGAACACTGAAGCTTTCTTT
v_call: TRBV4-1
clone_size: NA
d_call: TRBD1
j_call: TRBJ1-1

cdr3_aa: CASSQTGLRGDSQFF
cdr3_nt: TGTGCCAGCAGCCAGACTGGGTTGCGGGGGGATTCGCAGTTCTTC
v_call: TRBV9
clone_size: NA
d_call: TRBD2
j_call: TRBJ2-1

cdr3_aa: CASRGTGGRDQPQHF
cdr3_nt: TGTGCCAGCAGGGGGACAGGGGGCCGGGATCAGCCCCAGCATTTT
v_call: TRBV2
clone_size: NA
d_call: TRBD1
j_call: TRBJ1-5